This TCR beta chain appears in the sequencing data of a study of CD8+ T cells in alopecia areata. Points from the study as a whole: Possibly because of HLA-related factors, TCR sharing was less clear across patients than in mice. Across lesional scalp, and particularly alopecia totalis/universalis, clonality surpassed that of normal scalp.

Note on this clone: Antigen: not known.

TCR sequencing used cDNA made by reverse transcription of extracted RNA. Here immunoSEQ multiplex PCR was the method, and the copy in TCRdb shows in-frame clones only, minus some. The table includes about 110,000 clones, almost 60% detected once. V was cut by 2 bases and J by 0 bases, with 11 bases left in between. This CDR3 has 15 amino acids. CDR1 SGHDT and CDR2 YYEEEE come from the germline V gene. Sequencing was performed on CD8+ T cells sorted from blood. The sequence came from a human donor in good health. The chain carries TRBV5-6 and TRBJ2-5; unclear D gene. The CDR3 is CASSFLGSYQETQYF. As DNA, the CDR3 is TGTGCCAGCAGCTTCCTCGGCTCGTACCAAGAGACCCAGTACTTC.